The clone carrying this T cell receptor beta chain was picked up many times. Antigen specificity is unknown. All of the donors were Caucasians in good health. The CDR3 extends over 13 amino acids. Germline assignment: CDR1 MNHNS and CDR2 SASEGT. The V and J ends lost 6 bases and 0 bases respectively, with 9 bases between them. TCRdb reprocessed the 5' RACE reads via MiXCR and lists one record per CDR3 protein. The sample shows 1,800,000 or so distinct CDR3 sequences, 32% of them seen only once. This specimen comes from a study of identical twins. General observations from the study: Less excess twin sharing appeared in beta out-of-frame sequences. Alpha sequences that were out-of-frame and twin-shared showed an excess of low generation probability. Within cord blood, abundant beta clonotypes carried fewer insertions, but memory repertoires showed no such trend.

The source material was cord blood. The chain carries TRBV6-1 and TRBJ2-7; D might be TRBD2 (6 bases). The sequence was collected from a newborn girl in good health. The CDR3 region has the DNA TGTGCCAGCAGGGAGACTAGCTCCTACGAGCAGTACTTC. This codes for CASRETSSYEQYF.